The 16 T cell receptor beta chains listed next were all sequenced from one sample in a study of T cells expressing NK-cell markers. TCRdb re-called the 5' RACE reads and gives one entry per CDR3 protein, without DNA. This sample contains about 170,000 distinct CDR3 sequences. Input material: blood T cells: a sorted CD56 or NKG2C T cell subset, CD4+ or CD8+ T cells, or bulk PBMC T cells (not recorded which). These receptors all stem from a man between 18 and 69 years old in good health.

The CDR3 loop is CASSHLLAGGSYEQYF. The chain uses TRBV4-1 and TRBJ2-7; the D call from TCRdb, TRBD2, cannot be confirmed without DNA. CDR1 and CDR2 (germline): MGHRA, YSYEKL. The CDR3 has 16 residues.

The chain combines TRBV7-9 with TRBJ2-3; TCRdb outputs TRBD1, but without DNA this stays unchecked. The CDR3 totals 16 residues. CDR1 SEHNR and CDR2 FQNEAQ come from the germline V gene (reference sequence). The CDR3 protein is CASSPISGRDTDTQYF.

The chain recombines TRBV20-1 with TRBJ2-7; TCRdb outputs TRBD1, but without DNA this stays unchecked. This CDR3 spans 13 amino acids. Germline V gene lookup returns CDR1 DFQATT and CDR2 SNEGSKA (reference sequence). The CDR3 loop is CSARVEGAYEQYF.

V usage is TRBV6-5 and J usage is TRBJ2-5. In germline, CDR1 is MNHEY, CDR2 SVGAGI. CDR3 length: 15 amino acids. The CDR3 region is CASSYEYLAKETQYF.

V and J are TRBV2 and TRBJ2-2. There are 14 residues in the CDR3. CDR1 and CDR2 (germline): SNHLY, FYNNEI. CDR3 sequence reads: CASSEGFYTGELFF.

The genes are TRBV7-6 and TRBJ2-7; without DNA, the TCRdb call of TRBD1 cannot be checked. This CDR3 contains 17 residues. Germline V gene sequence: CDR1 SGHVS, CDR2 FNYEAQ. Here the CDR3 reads CASSPSPGRRNSYEQYF. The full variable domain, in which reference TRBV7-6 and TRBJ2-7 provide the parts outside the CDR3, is GAGVSQSPRYKVTKRGQDVALRCDPISGHVSLYWYRQALGQGPEFLTYFNYEAQQDKSGLPNDRFSAERPEGSISTLTIQRTEQRDSAMYRCASSPSPGRRNSYEQYFGPGTRLTVT.

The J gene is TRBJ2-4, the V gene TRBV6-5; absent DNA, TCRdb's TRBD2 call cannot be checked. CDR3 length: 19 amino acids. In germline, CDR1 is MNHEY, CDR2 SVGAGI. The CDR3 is CASSYRPSGGALDKNIQYF.

This CDR3 is CASSLVQGHTGELFF. V is TRBV5-1 and J is TRBJ2-2. CDR1 is SGHRS, CDR2 YFSETQ, per germline. The CDR3 consists of 15 residues. Looking up the rest from reference TRBV5-1 and TRBJ2-2 gives the full variable domain: KAGVTQTPRYLIKTRGQQVTLSCSPISGHRSVSWYQQTPGQGLQFLFEYFSETQRNKGNFPGRFSGRQFSNSRSEMNVSTLELGDSALYLCASSLVQGHTGELFFGEGSRLTVL.

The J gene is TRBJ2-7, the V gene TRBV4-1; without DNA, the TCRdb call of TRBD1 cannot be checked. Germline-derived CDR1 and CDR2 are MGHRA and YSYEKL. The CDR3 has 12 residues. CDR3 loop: CASSPGHGEQYF.

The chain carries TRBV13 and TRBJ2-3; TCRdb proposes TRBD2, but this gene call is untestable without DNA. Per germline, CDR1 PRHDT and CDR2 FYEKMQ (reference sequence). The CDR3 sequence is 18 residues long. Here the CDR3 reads CASSLATSGGAGTDTQYF.

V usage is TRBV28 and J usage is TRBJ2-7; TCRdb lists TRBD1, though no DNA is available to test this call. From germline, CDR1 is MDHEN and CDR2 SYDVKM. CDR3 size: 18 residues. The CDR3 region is CASSFPIPGPTPSYEQYF.

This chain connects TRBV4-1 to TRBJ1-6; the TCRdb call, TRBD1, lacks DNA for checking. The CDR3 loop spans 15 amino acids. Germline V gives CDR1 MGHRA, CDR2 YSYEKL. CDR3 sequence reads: CASSQVQGLDSPLHF.

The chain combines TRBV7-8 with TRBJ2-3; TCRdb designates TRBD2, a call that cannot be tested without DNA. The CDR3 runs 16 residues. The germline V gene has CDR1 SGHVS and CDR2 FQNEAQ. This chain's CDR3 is CASRPRLAGAQDTQYF.

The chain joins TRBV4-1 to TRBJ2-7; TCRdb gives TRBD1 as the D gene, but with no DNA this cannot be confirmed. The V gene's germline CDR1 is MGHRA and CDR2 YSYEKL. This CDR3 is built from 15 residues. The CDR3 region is CASSQRQDRTYEQYF.

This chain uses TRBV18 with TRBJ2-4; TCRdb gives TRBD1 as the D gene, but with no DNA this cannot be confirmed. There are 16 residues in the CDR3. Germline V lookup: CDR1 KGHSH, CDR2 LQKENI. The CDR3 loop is CASSSPTDLAKNIQYF.

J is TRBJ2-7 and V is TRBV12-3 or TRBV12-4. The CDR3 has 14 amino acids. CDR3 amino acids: CASSSSVQSYEQYF.